The 2 T cell receptor beta chains reported below all come from one sample, sequenced in a study of molecular identifiers for immune sequencing clone quantification. TCRdb recomputed calls from the PCR reads with MiXCR, one row per CDR3 protein. The table lists 90,000 to 120,000 distinct CDR3 sequences, 35% to 40% of them singletons. Sequences were obtained from naive CD8+ T cells from blood, with Jurkat cell RNA spiked in. As for subset: FACS-sorted CD8+CD4-CCR7+CD45RA+ naive T cells. The receptors come from a human donor in good health. Some libraries in this study had Jurkat cell RNA spiked in.

This clonotype was seen a few times. The V call is TRBV6-2 or TRBV6-3, the J call TRBJ2-2; D is perhaps TRBD2 (5 bases). Germline CDR1 reads MNHEY; CDR2 reads SVGEGT. V lost 0 bases to trimming and J lost 6 bases, with 17 bases between them. The CDR3 has 17 amino acids. CDR3 DNA: TGTGCCAGCAGTTACTCGAAAAGGGAACGGGGATCCGGGGAGCTGTTTTTT. Its protein product is CASSYSKRERGSGELFF.

Ten or more counts support this clonotype. The chain combines TRBV7-2 with TRBJ1-1; unclear D gene. The V end was cut by 5 bases, the J end by 6 bases, with 10 bases between. The CDR3 consists of 12 residues. Germline CDR1 and CDR2: SGHTA and FQGNSA. CDR3 DNA: TGTGCCAGCAGCCCCACGGAGGCTGAAGCTTTCTTT. Protein: CASSPTEAEAFF.